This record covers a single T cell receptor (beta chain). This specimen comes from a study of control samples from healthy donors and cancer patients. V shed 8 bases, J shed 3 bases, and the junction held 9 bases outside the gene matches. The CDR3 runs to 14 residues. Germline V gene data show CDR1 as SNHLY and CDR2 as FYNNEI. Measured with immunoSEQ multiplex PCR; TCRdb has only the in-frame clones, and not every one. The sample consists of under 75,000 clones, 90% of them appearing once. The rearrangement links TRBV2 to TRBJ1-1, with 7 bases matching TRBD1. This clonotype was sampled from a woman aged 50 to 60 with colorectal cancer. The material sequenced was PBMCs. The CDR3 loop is CASQRSTGDTEAFF. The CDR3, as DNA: TGTGCCAGCCAACGCAGTACAGGGGACACTGAAGCTTTCTTT.